The clone carrying this TCR beta chain was observed many times. Its target is not known. Trimming left V 5 bases short and J 6 bases short, with 8 bases between. The CDR3 spans 11 residues. The germline CDR1 and CDR2 sequences are SNHLY and FYNNEI. The sample comes from a study of CD8+CD57+ T cells in acquired aplastic anemia. At the level of the study: Sorting CD4+ and CD8+ cells gave DNA averaging approximately 3 ug. Overall study findings and caveats: The study found no significant CD8+ Simpson's diversity difference between patients and controls. Twenty-nine sequences, all CD8+ CDR3, were shared between patients and controls.

Template material for TCR beta VDJ and CDR3 profiling consisted of genomic DNA. One entry per CDR3 protein, called by TCRdb with MiXCR from the reads. The table has 450,000 to 550,000 distinct CDR3 sequences, around 30% seen once. Sequencing involved patients with CD8+CD57+ cell expansion previously shown by flow cytometry. The study sampled blood from patients who had received no therapy. The specimen was sorted CD4+, CD8+, or CD8+CD57+ T cells (not recorded which) from PBMCs. This TCR came from a human donor with aplastic anemia. The chain uses TRBV2 and TRBJ2-7, with D unresolved. This chain's CDR3 is CASSFVGEQYF. As DNA, the CDR3 is TGTGCCAGCAGTTTTGTTGGCGAGCAGTACTTC.